This T cell receptor beta chain was captured by sequencing in a study of blood T cell repertoires in COVID-19. Study details: Both acute and convalescent COVID-19 samples were obtained from the United States, Italy and Spain. Nucleic acid was either cDNA or gDNA, and it came from T cells, B-cell-depleted T cells, or PBMCs.

As processed by the authors: Using reference gene primer amplification, nucleated cell counts were estimated. Only in-frame clones appear in the TCRdb table, and some are missing; sequencing was by immunoSEQ multiplex PCR. The V and J calls and the clone size are those of that table, but D and trimming were determined from the DNA. Of 400,000 to 450,000 clones detected, around 88% appear once; the ten largest clones hold roughly 12%. The Seattle patients joined while their infection was active and were tracked longitudinally afterward. This CDR3 has 18 amino acids. Germline V lookup: CDR1 MGHRA, CDR2 YSYEKL. The ends were cut back, 2 bases at V and 3 bases at J, with 17 bases in the middle.

This sequence originates from a woman in her forties or fifties with COVID-19, enrolled during active disease. The specimen sequenced was peripheral blood. The V gene is TRBV4-1, the J gene TRBJ2-6, with a tentative D call TRBD2 (6 bases). In DNA form, the CDR3 reads TGCGCCAGCAGCCAAACCGGGACGGGGGAAAGTGGGGCCAACGTCCTGACTTTC. Amino acids: CASSQTGTGESGANVLTF.